These 17 T cell receptor beta chains were all obtained from the same sample, sequenced in a study of blood T cells in healthy people across ages (dated by TCRdb to the mid-2010s). Library method: 5' RACE. Instrument on record: Illumina HiSeq 2500. A second PCR of about 6 to 11 cycles was performed with a sample-barcoded 5' primer and a J-beta primer mix. TCRdb cleaned the public reads at Q25 with fastp, built clones with MiXCR and kept in-frame beta chains. Entries that share a CDR3 protein sequence are merged under the most common genes and DNA. This sample lists 1.5 million to 2 million distinct CDR3 sequences; 28% were detected once. Roughly 8% of the sample is held by the ten biggest clonotypes. Sequencing input: blood. All receptors derive from a woman aged 30 to 39 in good health.

In its sample, this clonotype was seen a few times. The chain combines TRBV5-6 with TRBJ1-4; the D is unclear. The CDR3 consists of 14 residues. The ends were cut back, 0 bases at V and 8 bases at J, with 11 bases in the middle. Germline CDR1 reads SGHDT; CDR2 reads YYEEEE. The CDR3 spells CASSLDDAGEKLFF. For the CDR3, the DNA is TGTGCCAGCAGCTTGGACGACGCAGGCGAAAAACTGTTTTTT.

This clonotype was seen a few times. This sequence joins TRBV10-1 and TRBJ2-3; D possibly corresponds to TRBD1 (5 bases). The CDR3 consists of 16 residues. Trimming left V 6 bases short and J 2 bases short, with 18 bases between. CDR1 and CDR2 from the germline V gene are WNHNN and SYGVQD (reference sequence). The CDR3 loop reads CASSEHGQGSTDTQYF. CDR3 coding DNA: TGCGCCAGCAGCGAACATGGCCAGGGTTCCACAGATACGCAGTATTTT.

This clonotype came up a few times. This sequence joins TRBV6-6 and TRBJ1-5, with 7 bases fitting TRBD1. The germline V gene has CDR1 MNHNY and CDR2 SVGAGI (reference sequence). V lost 10 bases, J lost 0 bases, and 9 bases stayed unmatched. CDR3 size: 15 residues. Here the CDR3 DNA reads TGTGCCACTTCCGACAGGGCCCATAGCAATCAGCCCCAGCATTTT. Its translation is CATSDRAHSNQPQHF.

CDR3 residues: CASSLALAAEQYF. The CDR3 DNA reads as TGTGCCAGCAGCTTAGCTCTCGCGGCCGAGCAGTACTTC. The chain uses TRBV7-8 and TRBJ2-7, with D unclear. Germline CDR1 SGHVS, CDR2 FQNEAQ. V was shortened by 0 bases and J by 6 bases, with 9 bases between the two germline ends. The CDR3 length is 13 residues.

This chain links TRBV28 with TRBJ1-1, with 7 bases aligning to TRBD1. Germline V CDR1 and CDR2: MDHEN, SYDVKM. After removal of 4 bases from V and 7 bases from J, the junction contained 6 bases not matched to a gene. The CDR3 totals 13 residues. CDR3 in DNA: TGTGCCAGCAGTTCACGACAGGGTAATGAAGCTTTCTTT. Protein sequence: CASSSRQGNEAFF. Full variable domain (outside the CDR3, taken from reference TRBV28 and TRBJ1-1): DVKVTQSSRYLVKRTGEKVFLECVQDMDHENMFWYRQDPGLGLRLIYFSYDVKMKEKGDIPEGYSVSREKKERFSLILESASTNQTSMYLCASSSRQGNEAFFGQGTRLTVV.

This clonotype was found many times. This chain joins TRBV6-5 and TRBJ1-2; D unclear. V lost 2 bases and J lost 8, with 15 bases in between. This CDR3 spans 14 amino acids. Germline loops: CDR1 MNHEY, CDR2 SVGAGI. DNA for the CDR3: TGTGCCAGCAGTTACAAGGGCCGGTCGGGCGGCTACACCTTC. It is translated as CASSYKGRSGGYTF.

This clonotype was seen more than once but under ten times. The CDR3, as DNA: TGCAGTGCTAGCGCCGGGACGTCGTCCTACGAGCAGTACTTC. As protein: CSASAGTSSYEQYF. The genes are TRBV20-1 and TRBJ2-7; D possibly uses TRBD1 or TRBD2 (5 bases each). V dropped 3 bases and J dropped 1 base, with 13 bases sitting between them. Germline V gene data show CDR1 as DFQATT and CDR2 as SNEGSKA (reference sequence). The length of the CDR3 is 14 residues.

The genes are TRBV7-8 and TRBJ1-1; 9 bases map to TRBD1. V lost 10 bases and J lost 6; bases outside the gene matches: 6. Per the germline V gene, CDR1 is SGHVS and CDR2 is FQNEAQ. The CDR3 is 12 residues long. The CDR3 coding sequence is TGTGCCATCCTAAACAGGGGGCCTGAAGCTTTCTTT. As protein: CAILNRGPEAFF.

This chain links TRBV20-1 with TRBJ2-7; TRBD1 might be the D (6 bases). The CDR3 loop spans 14 amino acids. Germline V gives CDR1 DFQATT, CDR2 SNEGSKA (reference sequence). The V and J ends lost 5 bases and 0 bases respectively, with 14 bases between them. The CDR3 region is CSAGRQVTSYEQYF. DNA for the CDR3: TGCAGTGCTGGCCGACAGGTAACCTCCTACGAGCAGTACTTC.

The chain carries TRBV7-2 and TRBJ2-5, with D possibly being TRBD1 (5 bases). The CDR3 contains 15 residues. Germline V lookup: CDR1 SGHTA, CDR2 FQGNSA. Trimming removed 1 base from V and 4 bases from J, with 13 bases in between. In nucleotides, the CDR3 is TGTGCCAGCAGCTTAGGGGGCCCCAGCCCAGAGACCCAGTACTTC. Translated: CASSLGGPSPETQYF.

Only a few counts were recorded for this clonotype. The V call is TRBV6-5, the J call TRBJ1-1; TRBD1 matches 7 bases. Trimming cost V 7 bases and J 1 base; bases outside gene matches: 6. The CDR3 contains 14 residues. Germline CDR1 MNHEY, CDR2 SVGAGI. The chain's CDR3 is CASTQGGRNTEAFF. In nucleotides, the CDR3 is TGTGCCAGCACCCAAGGGGGCAGGAACACTGAAGCTTTCTTT.

This clonotype was found a few times. The rearrangement links TRBV20-1 to TRBJ2-7, with D unclear. Germline loops: CDR1 DFQATT, CDR2 SNEGSKA (reference sequence). This CDR3 is 12 amino acids long. V lost 5 bases and J lost 6, with 14 bases in between. DNA for the CDR3: TGCAGTGCTCCTCGCCAAGCAGGCGAGCAGTACTTC. This sequence encodes CSAPRQAGEQYF.

The chain carries TRBV3-1 and TRBJ1-1; weak D call: TRBD1 (6 bases). The CDR3 loop spans 15 amino acids. Trimming left V 1 base short and J 5 bases short, with 14 bases between. In germline, CDR1 is LGHDT, CDR2 YNNKEL (reference sequence). The DNA for the CDR3 is TGTGCCAGCAGCCAAGGACCGACAGGCGGGACTGAAGCTTTCTTT. Its protein product is CASSQGPTGGTEAFF.

V and J are TRBV7-7 and TRBJ1-5, with D possibly TRBD1 on 5 matching bases. CDR1 SSHAT and CDR2 FNYEAQ come from the germline V gene (reference sequence). V was shortened by 3 bases and J by 4 bases, with 16 bases between the two germline ends. The CDR3 runs to 16 residues. CDR3 sequence (DNA): TGTGCCAGCAGCTTGGCGGGACGGCAGAATAATCAGCCCCAGCATTTT. Translating it yields CASSLAGRQNNQPQHF.

The chain joins TRBV7-8 to TRBJ2-2; D call uncertain. V was trimmed by 1 base and J by 1 base, leaving 13 bases between them. The CDR3 length is 17 residues. CDR1 is SGHVS and CDR2 is FQNEAQ in the germline V gene. The CDR3: CASSLVGLRKNTGELFF. The DNA of the CDR3 is TGTGCCAGCAGCTTAGTTGGCCTTAGAAAGAACACCGGGGAGCTGTTTTTT. Complete variable domain (other parts from reference TRBV7-8 and TRBJ2-2): GAGVSQSPRYKVAKRGQDVALRCDPISGHVSLFWYQQALGQGPEFLTYFQNEAQLDKSGLPSDRFFAERPEGSVSTLKIQRTQQEDSAVYLCASSLVGLRKNTGELFFGEGSRLTVL.

This clonotype was observed a few times. The chain combines TRBV20-1 with TRBJ2-5; TRBD1 agrees at 8 bases. V lost 6 bases, J lost 3 bases, and 9 bases stayed unmatched. CDR1 is DFQATT, CDR2 SNEGSKA, per germline (reference sequence). The CDR3 extends over 14 amino acids. CDR3 in DNA: TGCAGTGCGACGACAGGGGACAGCAAAGAGACCCAGTACTTC. Its translation: CSATTGDSKETQYF.

This clonotype was seen more than once but under ten times. This chain uses TRBV9 with TRBJ1-6, with 8 bases fitting TRBD1. The V segment lost 4 bases and the J segment 10 bases; nucleotides outside the gene matches: 10. Germline V gene lookup returns CDR1 SGDLS and CDR2 YYNGEE. There are 15 residues in the CDR3. CDR3: CASSSSDRVPSPLHF. In DNA form, the CDR3 reads TGTGCCAGCAGCTCTTCGGACAGGGTTCCCTCACCCCTCCACTTT.